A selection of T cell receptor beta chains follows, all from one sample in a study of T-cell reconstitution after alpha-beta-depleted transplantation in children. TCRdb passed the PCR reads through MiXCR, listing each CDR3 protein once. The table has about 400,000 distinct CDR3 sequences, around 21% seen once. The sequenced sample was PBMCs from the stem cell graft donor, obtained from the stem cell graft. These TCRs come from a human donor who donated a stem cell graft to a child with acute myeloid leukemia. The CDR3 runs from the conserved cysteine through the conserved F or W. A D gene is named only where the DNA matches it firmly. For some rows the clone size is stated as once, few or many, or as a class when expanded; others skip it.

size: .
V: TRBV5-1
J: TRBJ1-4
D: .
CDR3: CASSLGRTISTNEKLFF
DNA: TGCGCCAGCAGCTTGGGCCGCACCATTTCAACTAATGAAAAACTGTTTTTT

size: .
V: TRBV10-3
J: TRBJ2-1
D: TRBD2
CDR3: CAISRTLAGGPGNEQFF
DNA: TGTGCCATCAGTAGAACACTAGCGGGAGGGCCGGGGAATGAGCAGTTCTTC

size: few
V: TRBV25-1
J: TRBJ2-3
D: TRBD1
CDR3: CASSTTGAADTQYF
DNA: TGTGCCAGCAGTACCACAGGGGCGGCAGATACGCAGTATTTT

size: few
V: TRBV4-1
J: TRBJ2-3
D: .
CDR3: CASSQGPGVSTDTQYF
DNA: TGCGCCAGCAGCCAAGGACCGGGAGTAAGCACAGATACGCAGTATTTT

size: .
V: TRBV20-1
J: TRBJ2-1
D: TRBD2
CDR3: CSPTRGGLNLNEQFF
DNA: TGCAGTCCCACCCGGGGAGGGCTAAACCTCAATGAGCAGTTCTTC

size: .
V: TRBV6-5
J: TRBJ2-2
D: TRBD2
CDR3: CASSSPGGSGPSNTGELFF
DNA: TGTGCCAGCAGTTCACCCGGGGGGAGCGGGCCCTCGAACACCGGGGAGCTGTTTTTT

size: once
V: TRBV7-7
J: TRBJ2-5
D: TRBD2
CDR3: CASSLGRLAGGQETQYF
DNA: TGTGCCAGCAGCTTAGGGAGACTAGCGGGAGGGCAAGAGACCCAGTACTTC

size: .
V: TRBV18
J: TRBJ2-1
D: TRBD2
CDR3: CASSPREGDFYNEQFF
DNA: TGTGCCAGCTCACCACGGGAGGGAGACTTCTACAATGAGCAGTTCTTC

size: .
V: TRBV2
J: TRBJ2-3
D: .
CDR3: CASSIGTDTQYF
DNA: TGTGCCAGCAGTATAGGGACAGATACGCAGTATTTT

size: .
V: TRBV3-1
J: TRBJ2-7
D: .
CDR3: CASSQDRGAAYEQYF
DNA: TGTGCCAGCAGCCAAGATAGAGGGGCGGCCTACGAGCAGTACTTC

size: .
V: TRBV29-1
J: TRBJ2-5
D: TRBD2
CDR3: CSLLAAGHSETQYF
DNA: TGCAGCTTACTGGCAGCGGGGCACTCGGAGACCCAGTACTTC

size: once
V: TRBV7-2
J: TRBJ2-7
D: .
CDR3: CASSPDPRYEQYF
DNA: TGTGCCAGCAGCCCCGACCCGAGATACGAGCAGTACTTC